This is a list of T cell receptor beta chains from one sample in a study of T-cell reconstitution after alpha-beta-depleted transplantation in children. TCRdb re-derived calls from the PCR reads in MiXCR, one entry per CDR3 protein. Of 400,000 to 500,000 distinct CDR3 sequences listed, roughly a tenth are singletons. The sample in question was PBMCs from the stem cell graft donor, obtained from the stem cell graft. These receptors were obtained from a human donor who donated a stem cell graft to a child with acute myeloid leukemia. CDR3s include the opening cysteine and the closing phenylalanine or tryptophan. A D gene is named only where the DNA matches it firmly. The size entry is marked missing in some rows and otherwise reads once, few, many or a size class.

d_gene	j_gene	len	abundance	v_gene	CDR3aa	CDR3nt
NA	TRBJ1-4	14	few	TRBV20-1	CSALPGGFNEKLFF	TGCAGTGCTCTCCCGGGGGGCTTTAATGAAAAACTGTTTTTT
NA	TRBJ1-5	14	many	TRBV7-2	CASSPAGGNQPQHF	TGTGCCAGCAGCCCTGCGGGGGGAAATCAGCCCCAGCATTTT
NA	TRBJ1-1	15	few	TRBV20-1	CSAPTGGRGNTEAFF	TGCAGTGCTCCAACAGGAGGCAGGGGGAACACTGAAGCTTTCTTT
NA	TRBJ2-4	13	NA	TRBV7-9	CASSFVAKNIQYF	TGTGCCAGCAGCTTTGTGGCCAAAAACATTCAGTACTTC
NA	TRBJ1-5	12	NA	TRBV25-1	CASGQGSQPQHF	TGTGCCAGCGGCCAGGGCAGTCAGCCCCAGCATTTT
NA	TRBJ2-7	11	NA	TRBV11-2	CASSALYEQYF	TGTGCCAGCTCGGCCCTCTACGAGCAGTACTTC
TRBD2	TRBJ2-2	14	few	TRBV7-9	CASSTVAGAGELFF	TGTGCCAGCAGCACCGTAGCGGGGGCCGGGGAGCTGTTTTTT
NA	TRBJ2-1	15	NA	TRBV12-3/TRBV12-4	CASSLSSSAYNEQFF	TGTGCCAGCAGTTTAAGTAGCTCAGCTTACAATGAGCAGTTCTTC
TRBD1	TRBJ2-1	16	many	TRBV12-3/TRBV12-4	CASSTAGTGPYNEQFF	TGTGCCAGCAGTACCGCCGGGACAGGGCCTTACAATGAGCAGTTCTTC
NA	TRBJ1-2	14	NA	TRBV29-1	CSVEGRASNYGYTF	TGCAGCGTTGAAGGTAGGGCCTCTAACTATGGCTACACCTTC
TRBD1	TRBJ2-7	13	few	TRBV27	CASGDRASYEQYF	TGTGCCAGCGGGGACAGGGCTTCCTACGAGCAGTACTTC
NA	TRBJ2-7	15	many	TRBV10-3	CAISPQGANSYEQYF	TGTGCCATCAGTCCACAAGGGGCCAACTCCTACGAGCAGTACTTC
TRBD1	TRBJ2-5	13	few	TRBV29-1	CSVELTGGETQYF	TGCAGCGTTGAGCTTACAGGGGGAGAGACCCAGTACTTC
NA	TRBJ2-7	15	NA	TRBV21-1	CAIKTSGRAFYEQYF	TGTGCCATCAAGACTAGCGGGAGGGCTTTCTACGAGCAGTACTTC
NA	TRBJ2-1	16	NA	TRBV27	CASSPLGHSSYNEQFF	TGTGCCAGCAGCCCCTTAGGCCACAGCTCCTACAATGAGCAGTTCTTC
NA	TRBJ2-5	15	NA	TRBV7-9	CASSLIAGREETQYF	TGTGCCAGCAGCTTAATCGCGGGAAGGGAAGAGACCCAGTACTTC
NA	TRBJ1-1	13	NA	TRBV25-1	CASTPTRGTEAFF	TGTGCCAGCACCCCAACCAGGGGCACTGAAGCTTTCTTT
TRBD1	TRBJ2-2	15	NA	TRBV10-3	CAIAGTGFDTGELFF	TGTGCCATAGCCGGGACAGGGTTCGACACCGGGGAGCTGTTTTTT
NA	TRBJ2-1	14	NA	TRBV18	CASSPTRYEVEQFF	TGTGCCAGCTCACCTACTAGATATGAGGTGGAGCAGTTCTTC
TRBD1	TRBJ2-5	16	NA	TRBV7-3	CASSLEGQASQETQYF	TGTGCCAGCAGCTTAGAAGGACAGGCTAGCCAAGAGACCCAGTACTTC
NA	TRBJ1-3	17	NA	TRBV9	CASSVGGPWGTGNTIYF	TGTGCCAGCAGCGTAGGGGGTCCTTGGGGCACTGGAAACACCATATATTTT
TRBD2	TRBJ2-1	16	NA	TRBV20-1	CSARGAGGSRHNEQFF	TGCAGTGCTAGAGGGGCGGGGGGCTCTAGACACAATGAGCAGTTCTTC
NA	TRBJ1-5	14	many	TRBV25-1	CASSFSGSGQPQHF	TGTGCCAGCAGTTTTTCAGGGTCGGGACAGCCCCAGCATTTT
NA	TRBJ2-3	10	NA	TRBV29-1	CSVSVDTQYF	TGCAGCGTTTCGGTAGATACGCAGTATTTT
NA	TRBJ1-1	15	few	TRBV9	CASSVEPGGNTEAFF	TGTGCCAGCAGCGTAGAGCCAGGAGGGAACACTGAAGCTTTCTTT
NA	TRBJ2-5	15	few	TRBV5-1	CASSQGQGFGETQYF	TGCGCCAGCAGCCAAGGGCAGGGTTTTGGAGAGACCCAGTACTTC
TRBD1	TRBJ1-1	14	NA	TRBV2	CASSDQGANTEAFF	TGTGCCAGCAGTGATCAGGGGGCCAACACTGAAGCTTTCTTT
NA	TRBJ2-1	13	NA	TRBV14	CASSPLNDNEQFF	TGTGCCAGCAGCCCCCTAAATGACAATGAGCAGTTCTTC
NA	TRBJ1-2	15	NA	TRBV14	CASSQDPRALAGYTF	TGTGCCAGCAGCCAAGATCCCAGGGCCCTAGCCGGCTACACCTTC
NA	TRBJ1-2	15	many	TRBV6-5	CASSYSLAGRYGYTF	TGTGCCAGCAGTTACTCCTTGGCAGGGAGGTATGGCTACACCTTC
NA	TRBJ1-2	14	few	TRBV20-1	CSARVGGTAFGYTF	TGCAGTGCTAGAGTGGGAGGGACCGCTTTTGGCTACACCTTC
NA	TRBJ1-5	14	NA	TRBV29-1	CSARIQGGNQPQHF	TGCAGCGCGCGGATACAGGGTGGCAATCAGCCCCAGCATTTT
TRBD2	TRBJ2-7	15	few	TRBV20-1	CSASQRLAGYYEQYF	TGCAGTGCTAGCCAGCGACTAGCGGGGTACTACGAGCAGTACTTC
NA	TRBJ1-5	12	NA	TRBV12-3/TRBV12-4	CASRQEHQPQHF	TGTGCCAGCAGGCAGGAGCATCAGCCCCAGCATTTT
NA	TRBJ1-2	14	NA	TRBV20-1	CSARDLKDSYGYTF	TGCAGTGCTAGAGATCTCAAGGATAGCTATGGCTACACCTTC
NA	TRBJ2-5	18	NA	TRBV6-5	CASSYSLEEGRSQETQYF	TGTGCCAGCAGTTACTCGTTAGAGGAGGGCAGGTCCCAAGAGACCCAGTACTTC
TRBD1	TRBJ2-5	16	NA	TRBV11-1	CASSLNGQVPQETQYF	TGTGCCAGCAGCTTAAACGGACAGGTACCGCAAGAGACCCAGTACTTC
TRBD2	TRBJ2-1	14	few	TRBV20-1	CSPSPGGPYNEQFF	TGCAGTCCTTCTCCGGGAGGGCCCTACAATGAGCAGTTCTTC
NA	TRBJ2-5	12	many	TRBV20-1	CSAREVWETQYF	TGCAGTGCTAGAGAGGTGTGGGAGACCCAGTACTTC
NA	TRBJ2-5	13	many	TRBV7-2	CASSLDREETQYF	TGTGCCAGCAGCTTAGACAGGGAAGAGACCCAGTACTTC
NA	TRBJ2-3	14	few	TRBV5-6	CASRQTRRIDTQYF	TGTGCCAGCAGGCAGACTAGGAGGATAGATACGCAGTATTTT
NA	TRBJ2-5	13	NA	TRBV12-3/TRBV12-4	CASKTRGFGTQYF	TGTGCCAGCAAAACTAGGGGGTTCGGGACCCAGTACTTC
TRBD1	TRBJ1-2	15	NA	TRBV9	CASSLADRVGSSTTF	TGTGCCAGCAGTTTGGCGGACAGGGTTGGATCCTCTACGACCTTC